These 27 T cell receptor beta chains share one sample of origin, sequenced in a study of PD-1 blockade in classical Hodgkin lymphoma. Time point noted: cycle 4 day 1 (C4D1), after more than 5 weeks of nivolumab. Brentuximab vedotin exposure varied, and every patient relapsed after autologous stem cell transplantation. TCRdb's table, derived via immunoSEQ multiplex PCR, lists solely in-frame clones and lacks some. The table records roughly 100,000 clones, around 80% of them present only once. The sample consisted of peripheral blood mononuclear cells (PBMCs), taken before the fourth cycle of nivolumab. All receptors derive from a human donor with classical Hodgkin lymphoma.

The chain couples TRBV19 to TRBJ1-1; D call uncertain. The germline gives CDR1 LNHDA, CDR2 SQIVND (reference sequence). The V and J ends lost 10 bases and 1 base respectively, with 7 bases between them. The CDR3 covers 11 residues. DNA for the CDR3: TGTGCCACCGAGTGGAACACTGAAGCTTTCTTT. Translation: CATEWNTEAFF.

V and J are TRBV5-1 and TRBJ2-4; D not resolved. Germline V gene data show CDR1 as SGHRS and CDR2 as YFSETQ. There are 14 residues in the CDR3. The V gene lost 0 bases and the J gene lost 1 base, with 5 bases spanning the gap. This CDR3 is CASSLAEAKNIQYF. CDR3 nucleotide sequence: TGCGCCAGCAGCTTGGCAGAGGCCAAAAACATTCAGTACTTC.

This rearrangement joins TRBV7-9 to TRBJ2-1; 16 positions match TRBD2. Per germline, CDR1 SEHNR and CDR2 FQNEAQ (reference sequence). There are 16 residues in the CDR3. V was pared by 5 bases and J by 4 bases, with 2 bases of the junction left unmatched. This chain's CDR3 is CASSGTSGGVYNEQFF. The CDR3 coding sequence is TGTGCCAGCAGCGGGACTAGCGGGGGGGTTTACAATGAGCAGTTCTTC.

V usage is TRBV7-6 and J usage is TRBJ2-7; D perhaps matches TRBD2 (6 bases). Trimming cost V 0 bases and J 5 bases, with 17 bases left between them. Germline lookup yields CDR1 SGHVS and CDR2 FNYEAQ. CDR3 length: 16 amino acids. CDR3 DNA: TGTGCCAGCAGCTTAGCGGGGCGGGAACTTATACACGAGCAGTACTTC. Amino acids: CASSLAGRELIHEQYF. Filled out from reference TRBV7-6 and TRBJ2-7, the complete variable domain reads GAGVSQSPRYKVTKRGQDVALRCDPISGHVSLYWYRQALGQGPEFLTYFNYEAQQDKSGLPNDRFSAERPEGSISTLTIQRTEQRDSAMYRCASSLAGRELIHEQYFGPGTRLTVT.

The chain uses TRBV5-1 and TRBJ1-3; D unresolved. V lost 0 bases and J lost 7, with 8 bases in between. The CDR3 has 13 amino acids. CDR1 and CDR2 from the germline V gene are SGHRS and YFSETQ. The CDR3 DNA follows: TGCGCCAGCAGCTTGGACCTAGGGAACACCATATATTTT. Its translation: CASSLDLGNTIYF.

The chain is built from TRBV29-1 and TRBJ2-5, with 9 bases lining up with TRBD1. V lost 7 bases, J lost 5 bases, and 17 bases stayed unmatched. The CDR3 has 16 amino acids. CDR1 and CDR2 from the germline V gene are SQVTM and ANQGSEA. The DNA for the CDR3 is TGCAGCGCCCGGGGCCGGGACAGGGTTGAATCGGAGACCCAGTACTTC. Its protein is CSARGRDRVESETQYF.

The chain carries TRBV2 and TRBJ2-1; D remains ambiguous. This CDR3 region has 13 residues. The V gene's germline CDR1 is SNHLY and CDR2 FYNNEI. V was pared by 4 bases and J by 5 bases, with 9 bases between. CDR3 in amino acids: CASSVDDHNEQFF. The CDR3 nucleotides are TGTGCCAGCAGTGTCGATGATCACAATGAGCAGTTCTTC.

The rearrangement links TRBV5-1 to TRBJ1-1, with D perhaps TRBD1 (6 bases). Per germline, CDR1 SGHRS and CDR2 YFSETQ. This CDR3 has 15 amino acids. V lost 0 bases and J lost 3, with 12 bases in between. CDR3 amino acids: CASSLVRGADTEAFF. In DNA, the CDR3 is TGCGCCAGCAGCTTGGTGCGGGGGGCCGACACTGAAGCTTTCTTT.

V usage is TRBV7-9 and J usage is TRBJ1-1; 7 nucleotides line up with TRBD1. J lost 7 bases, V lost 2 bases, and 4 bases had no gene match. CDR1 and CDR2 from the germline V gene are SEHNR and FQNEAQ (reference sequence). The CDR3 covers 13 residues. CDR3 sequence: CASSLNRDSEAFF. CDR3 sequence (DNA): TGTGCCAGCAGCTTAAATAGGGACAGTGAAGCTTTCTTT.

This chain's CDR3 is CASSTPSPQSYYTF. CDR3 DNA: TGTGCCAGCAGCACGCCATCGCCTCAGTCTTACTACACCTTC. The chain carries TRBV5-4 and TRBJ1-2; D unclear. V was shortened by 4 bases and J by 10 bases, with 20 bases between the two germline ends. Germline V gene data show CDR1 as SGHNT and CDR2 as YYREEE (reference sequence). The CDR3 is 14 amino acids.

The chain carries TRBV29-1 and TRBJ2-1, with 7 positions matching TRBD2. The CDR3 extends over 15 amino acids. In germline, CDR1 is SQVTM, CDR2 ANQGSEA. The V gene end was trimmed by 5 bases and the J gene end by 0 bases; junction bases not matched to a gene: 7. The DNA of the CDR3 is TGCAGCGTTCAGAGCGGGAAGGGCTCCTACAATGAGCAGTTCTTC. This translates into CSVQSGKGSYNEQFF.

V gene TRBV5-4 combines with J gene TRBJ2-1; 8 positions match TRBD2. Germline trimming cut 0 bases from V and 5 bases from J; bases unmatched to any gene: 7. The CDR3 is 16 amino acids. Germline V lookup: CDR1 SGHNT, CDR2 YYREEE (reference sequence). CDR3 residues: CASSLGGERGNNEQFF. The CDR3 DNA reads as TGTGCCAGCAGCTTGGGTGGCGAGCGGGGGAACAATGAGCAGTTCTTC.

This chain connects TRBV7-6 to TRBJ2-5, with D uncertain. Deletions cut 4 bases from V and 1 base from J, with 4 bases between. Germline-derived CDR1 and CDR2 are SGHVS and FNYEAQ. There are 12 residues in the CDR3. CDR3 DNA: TGTGCCAGCAGCTCCTCCCAAGAGACCCAGTACTTC. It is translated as CASSSSQETQYF.

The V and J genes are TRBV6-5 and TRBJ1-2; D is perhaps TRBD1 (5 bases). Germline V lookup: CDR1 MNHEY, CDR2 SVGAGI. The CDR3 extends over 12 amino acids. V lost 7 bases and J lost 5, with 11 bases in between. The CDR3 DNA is TGTGCCAGCACGCGGCAGGGATATGGCTACACCTTC. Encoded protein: CASTRQGYGYTF.

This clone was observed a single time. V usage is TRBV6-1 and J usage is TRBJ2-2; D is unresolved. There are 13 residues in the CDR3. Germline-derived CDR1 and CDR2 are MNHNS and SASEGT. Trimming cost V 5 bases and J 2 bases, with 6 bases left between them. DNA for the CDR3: TGTGCCAGCAGTTTGGAAAACACCGGGGAGCTGTTTTTT. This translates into CASSLENTGELFF.

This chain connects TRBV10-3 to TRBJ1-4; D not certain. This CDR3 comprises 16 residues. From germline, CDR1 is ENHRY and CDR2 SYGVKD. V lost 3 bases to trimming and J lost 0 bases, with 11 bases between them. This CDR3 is CAISDTRGATNEKLFF. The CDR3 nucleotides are TGTGCCATCAGTGATACCCGGGGAGCAACTAATGAAAAACTGTTTTTT.

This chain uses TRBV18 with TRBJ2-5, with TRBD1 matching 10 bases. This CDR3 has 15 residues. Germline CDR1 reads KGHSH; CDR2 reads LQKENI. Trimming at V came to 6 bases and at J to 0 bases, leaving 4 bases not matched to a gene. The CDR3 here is CASSPGQGYQETQYF. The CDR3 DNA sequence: TGTGCCAGCTCTCCGGGACAGGGGTACCAAGAGACCCAGTACTTC.

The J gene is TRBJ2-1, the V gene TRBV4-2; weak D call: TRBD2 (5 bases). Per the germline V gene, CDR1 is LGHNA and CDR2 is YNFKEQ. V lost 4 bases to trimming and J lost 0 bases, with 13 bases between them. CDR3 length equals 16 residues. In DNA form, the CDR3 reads TGTGCCAGCAGCCCGGCAAGCGGTAGCTCCTACAATGAGCAGTTCTTC. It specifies CASSPASGSSYNEQFF.

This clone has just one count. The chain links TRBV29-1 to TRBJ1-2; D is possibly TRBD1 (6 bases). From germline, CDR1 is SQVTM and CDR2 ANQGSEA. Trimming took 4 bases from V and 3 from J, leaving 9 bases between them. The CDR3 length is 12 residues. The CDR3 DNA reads TGCAGCGTTGCCGGGGGCGACTATGGCTACACCTTC. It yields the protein CSVAGGDYGYTF.

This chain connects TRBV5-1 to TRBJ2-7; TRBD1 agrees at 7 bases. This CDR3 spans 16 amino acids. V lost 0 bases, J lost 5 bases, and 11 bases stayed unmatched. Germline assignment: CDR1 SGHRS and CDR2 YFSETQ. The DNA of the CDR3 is TGCGCCAGCAGCTTGGAGGGGGCGCCCACGAGAGACGAGCAGTACTTC. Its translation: CASSLEGAPTRDEQYF.

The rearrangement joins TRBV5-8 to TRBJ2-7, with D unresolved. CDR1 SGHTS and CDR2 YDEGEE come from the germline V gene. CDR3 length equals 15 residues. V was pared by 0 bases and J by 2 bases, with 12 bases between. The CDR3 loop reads CASSLEAAKAYEQYF. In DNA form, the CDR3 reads TGTGCCAGCAGCTTGGAGGCAGCGAAGGCCTACGAGCAGTACTTC. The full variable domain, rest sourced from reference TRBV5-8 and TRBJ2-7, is EAGVTQSPTHLIKTRGQQATLRCSPISGHTSVYWYQQALGLGLQFLLWYDEGEERNRGNFPPRFSGRQFPNYSSELNVNALELEDSALYLCASSLEAAKAYEQYFGPGTRLTVT.

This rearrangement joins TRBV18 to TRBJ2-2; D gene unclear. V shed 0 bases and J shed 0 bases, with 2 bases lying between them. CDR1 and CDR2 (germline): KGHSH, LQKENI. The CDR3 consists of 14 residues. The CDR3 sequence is CASSPPPNTGELFF. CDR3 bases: TGTGCCAGCTCACCACCCCCGAACACCGGGGAGCTGTTTTTT.

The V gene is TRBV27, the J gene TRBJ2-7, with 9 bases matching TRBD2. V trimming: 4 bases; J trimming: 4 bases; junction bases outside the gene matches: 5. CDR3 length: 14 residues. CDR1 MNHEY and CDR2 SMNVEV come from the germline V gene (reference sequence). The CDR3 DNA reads TGTGCCAGCAGTTGGTCTAGCGGGGTATACGAGCAGTACTTC. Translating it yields CASSWSSGVYEQYF.

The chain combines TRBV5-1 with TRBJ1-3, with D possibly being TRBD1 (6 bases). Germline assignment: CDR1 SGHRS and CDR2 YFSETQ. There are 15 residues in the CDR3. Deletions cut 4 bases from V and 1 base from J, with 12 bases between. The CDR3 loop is CASSAGGLSGNTIYF. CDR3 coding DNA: TGCGCCAGCAGCGCCGGGGGGCTATCTGGAAACACCATATATTTT.

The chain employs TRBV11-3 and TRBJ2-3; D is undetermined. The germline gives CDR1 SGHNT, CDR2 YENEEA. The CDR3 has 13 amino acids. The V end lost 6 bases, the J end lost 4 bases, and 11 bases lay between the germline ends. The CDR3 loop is CASSPGWADTQYF. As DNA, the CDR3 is TGTGCCAGCAGTCCCGGGTGGGCAGATACGCAGTATTTT.

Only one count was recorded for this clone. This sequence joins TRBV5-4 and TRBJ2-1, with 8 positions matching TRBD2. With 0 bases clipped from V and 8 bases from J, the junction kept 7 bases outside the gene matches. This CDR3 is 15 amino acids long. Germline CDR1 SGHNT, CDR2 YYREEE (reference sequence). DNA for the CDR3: TGTGCCAGCAGCTTGGTGGGACTAGTACGCGATGAGCAGTTCTTC. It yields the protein CASSLVGLVRDEQFF.

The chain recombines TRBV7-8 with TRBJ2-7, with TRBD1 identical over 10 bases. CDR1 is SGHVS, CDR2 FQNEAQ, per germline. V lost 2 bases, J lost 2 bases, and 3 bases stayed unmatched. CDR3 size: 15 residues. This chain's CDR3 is CASSLSGTGAYEQYF. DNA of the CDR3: TGTGCCAGCAGCTTATCCGGGACAGGGGCCTACGAGCAGTACTTC.